This TCR beta chain comes out of a study of cytomegalovirus exposure and HLA in healthy donors. The overall study: From 190 million or so T cells, an earlier analysis saw roughly 100 million unique TCR beta sequences. Study results and caveats: Earlier analysis yielded a pattern in which most TCR beta V segments were productive about 90% or about 30% of the time. Trimming of TCR beta V- and J-genes showed a link, identified in a later analysis, to a missense DCLRE1C variant. Presence/absence results assume similar sequencing depth per donor, which may not hold.

Note on this clone: Its specificity is not known.

The PCR had 60 Vbeta and 13 Jbeta primers. Clones were sequenced by immunoSEQ multiplex PCR, and TCRdb holds only the in-frame ones, with some missing. The sample is made up of under 200,000 clones, and the top ten hold less than 0.95% of it. Germline V gene data show CDR1 as LNHDA and CDR2 as SQIVND (reference sequence). Trimming took 8 bases from V and 0 from J, leaving 10 bases between them. There are 13 residues in the CDR3. This chain joins TRBV19 and TRBJ1-1; perhaps TRBD1 as D (6 bases). The sequenced material came from PBMCs. This clonotype was sampled from a woman between 18 and 29 years old in good health and CMV-seropositive. CDR3 in amino acids: CASGQTMNTEAFF. The CDR3 DNA follows: TGTGCCAGTGGACAGACCATGAACACTGAAGCTTTCTTT.